This TCR beta chain was recovered during a study of cytomegalovirus exposure and HLA in healthy donors. This clone appeared a few times. Its antigen is as yet unknown. Whole-study results and caveats: TCR beta V- and J-gene trimming, according to a later analysis, was linked to a missense DCLRE1C variant.

Germline V gene lookup returns CDR1 MNHEY and CDR2 SVGAGI. The CDR3 loop spans 12 amino acids. V lost 9 bases and J lost 3, with 11 bases in between. PCR was performed using 60 Vbeta and 13 Jbeta primers. Generated by immunoSEQ multiplex PCR, the TCRdb table keeps only in-frame clones and is missing some. The data contain 130,000 to 150,000 clones, 76% of them seen just once; the ten biggest clones take up roughly 2%. Source material: PBMCs. The clonotype was recovered from a woman aged 40 to 49 in good health and CMV-seronegative. The V call is TRBV6-5, the J call TRBJ1-1, with D unresolved. The CDR3 here is CASKSSDTEAFF. CDR3 coding DNA: TGTGCCAGTAAGAGCTCCGACACTGAAGCTTTCTTT.